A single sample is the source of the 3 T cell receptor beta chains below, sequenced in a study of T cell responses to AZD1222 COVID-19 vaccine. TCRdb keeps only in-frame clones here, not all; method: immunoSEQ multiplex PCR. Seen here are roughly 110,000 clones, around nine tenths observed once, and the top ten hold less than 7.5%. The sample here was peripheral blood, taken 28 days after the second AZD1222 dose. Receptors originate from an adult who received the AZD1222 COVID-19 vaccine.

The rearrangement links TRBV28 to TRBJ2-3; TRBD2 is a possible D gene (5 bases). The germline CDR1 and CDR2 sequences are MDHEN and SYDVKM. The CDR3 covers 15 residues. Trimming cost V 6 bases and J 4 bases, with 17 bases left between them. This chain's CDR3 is CASSPPRGLSDTQYF. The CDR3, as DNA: TGTGCCAGCAGCCCTCCCCGGGGTCTCTCAGATACGCAGTATTTT.

This chain's CDR3 is CASSLYEGGNTEAFF. In DNA form, the CDR3 reads TGTGCCAGCAGCTTGTATGAGGGGGGGAACACTGAAGCTTTCTTT. V is TRBV7-6 and J is TRBJ1-1; D is perhaps TRBD1 (6 bases). V lost 3 bases, J lost 1 base, and 12 bases lay in between. Germline CDR1 and CDR2: SGHVS and FNYEAQ. The CDR3 is 15 amino acids.

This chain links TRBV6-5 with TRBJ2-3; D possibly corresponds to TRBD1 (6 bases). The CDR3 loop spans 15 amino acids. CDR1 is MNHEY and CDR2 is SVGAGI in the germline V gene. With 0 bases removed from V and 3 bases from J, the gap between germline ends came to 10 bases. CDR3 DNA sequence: TGTGCCAGCAGTTACTCGATAGGGGGAACAGATACGCAGTATTTT. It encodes CASSYSIGGTDTQYF.